Sequencing of this T cell receptor (beta chain) was carried out in a study of blood T cell repertoires in COVID-19 (dated by TCRdb to between 2020 and 2021). Notes on the research overall: The collaborator samples originated in the United States, Italy and Spain and spanned the acute and convalescent phases of COVID-19. The repertoires were released in a freely available public database meant as a resource for research on the immune response to SARS-CoV-2. Where available, HLA class I and class II types were obtained from metadata supplied by the sample provider rather than from assay-based typing. The sample metadata nearly always contained a de-identified subject ID, COVID-19 status, age in years and sex. The samples were drawn from the first 160 participants of the ongoing ImmuneRACE study and from over 950 subjects provided by 6 global collaborators. Subjects who had been exposed to COVID-19, were actively infected with it, or had recovered from it provided the deeply sampled blood TCRbeta repertoires that made up the dataset. The material from the prospective study consisted of cDNA or gDNA derived from T cells, B-cell-depleted T cells, or PBMCs. Findings and caveats that apply to the study as a whole: The quantity of clinical and demographic metadata differed by source and by participant and was supplied without curation.

With regard to this clone: Its target antigen remains unknown. The sample holds no much larger clone one base away, and base qualities are not on file.

The germline V gene gives CDR1 as MGHDK and CDR2 as SYGVNS. The V end gives up 0 bases and the J end 5 bases, leaving 8 bases in the junction not matched to a gene. Measured from the cysteine to the phenylalanine, the CDR3 is 16 residues long. Kept here is only the CDR3 DNA, which spans 48 bases and is read in frame from base 1. Collaborating institutions collected whole blood in K2EDTA tubes following their own protocols. Collaborator samples were shipped for TCRbeta analysis as frozen whole blood, isolated PBMCs, or DNA extracted from either sample type. TCRbeta CDR3 regions were amplified from genomic DNA by means of the immunoSEQ Assay, a bias-controlled multiplex PCR. As for how the authors treated the data: Within the assay, amplification of reference gene primers was used to estimate how many nucleated cells each sample contained. To quantify the absolute abundance of each unique TCRbeta CDR3 rearrangement, sequence reads were collapsed and filtered. For each sample, productive Simpson clonality was calculated by taking the square root of Simpson's diversity index across productive rearrangements. Held by TCRdb, this immuneACCESS table contains in-frame sequences only and omits some clones. Under half of the omission traces to an unresolved V gene where checked; the cause of the rest is unknown. That table is the source of V, J and clone size, and D and trimming were worked out from the DNA. In all, the sample holds tens of thousands of clones, and around 87% of those were seen once. The ten largest account for over 11% of the sample.

Sequences were obtained from peripheral blood. The sequence came from a man aged 60-69 years with active COVID-19. In this chain, TRBV25-1 is recombined with TRBJ1-1, and TRBD1 aligns with 8 junction nucleotides. Here is the DNA: TGTGCCAGCAGTGAATATTCAGGGGGCCAGTGGACTGAAGCTTTCTTT. It specifies CASSEYSGGQWTEAFF.